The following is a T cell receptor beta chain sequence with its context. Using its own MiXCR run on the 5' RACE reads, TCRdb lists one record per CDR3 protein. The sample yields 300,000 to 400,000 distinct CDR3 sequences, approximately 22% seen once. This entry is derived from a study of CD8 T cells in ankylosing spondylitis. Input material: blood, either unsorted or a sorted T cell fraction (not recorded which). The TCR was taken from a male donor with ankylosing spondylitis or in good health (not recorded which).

CDR3 sequence reads: CASRGQGALDNEQFF. The CDR3 DNA follows: TGTGCCAGCAGAGGACAGGGGGCTCTGGACAATGAGCAGTTCTTC. The chain joins TRBV12-3 or TRBV12-4 to TRBJ2-1, with 11 bases lining up with TRBD1. The length of the CDR3 is 15 residues. Trimming took 6 bases from V and 5 from J; bases not matched to a gene: 6.